This T cell receptor beta chain is drawn from a study of blood T cell repertoires in COVID-19. Study information: Researchers got acute and convalescent COVID-19 samples from the United States, Italy and Spain.

Trimming pared 5 bases from V and 0 bases from J, leaving 8 bases between. Germline CDR1 reads SEHNR; CDR2 reads FQNEAQ (reference sequence). The CDR3 has 13 residues. Clones were read by immunoSEQ multiplex PCR, and TCRdb kept only the in-frame ones, dropping some. The data show roughly 440,000 clones, around 89% seen once. The material sequenced was peripheral blood. The clonotype originates from a woman aged 50 to 60 with COVID-19, enrolled during active disease. J is TRBJ2-7 and V is TRBV7-9; D not certain. The CDR3 nucleotides read TGTGCCAGCAGCCCTGACACCTCCTACGAGCAGTACTTC. It specifies CASSPDTSYEQYF.